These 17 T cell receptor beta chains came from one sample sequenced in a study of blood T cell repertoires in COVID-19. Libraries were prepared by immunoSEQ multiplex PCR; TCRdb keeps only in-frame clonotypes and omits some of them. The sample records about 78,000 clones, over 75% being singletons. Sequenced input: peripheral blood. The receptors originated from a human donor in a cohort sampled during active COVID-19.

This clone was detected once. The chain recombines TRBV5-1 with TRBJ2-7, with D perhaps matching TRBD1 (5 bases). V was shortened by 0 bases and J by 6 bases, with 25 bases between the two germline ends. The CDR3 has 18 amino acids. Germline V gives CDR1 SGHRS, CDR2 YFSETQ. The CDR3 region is CASSLGRIRERVLPEQYF. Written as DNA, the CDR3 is TGCGCCAGCAGCTTGGGAAGGATCAGGGAAAGGGTCTTGCCCGAGCAGTACTTC.

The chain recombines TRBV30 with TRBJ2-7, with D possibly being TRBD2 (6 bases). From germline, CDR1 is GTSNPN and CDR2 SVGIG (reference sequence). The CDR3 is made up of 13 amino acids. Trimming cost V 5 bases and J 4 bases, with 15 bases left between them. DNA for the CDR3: TGTGCCTGGGGGGCGGGAAGCCTATACGAGCAGTACTTC. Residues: CAWGAGSLYEQYF.

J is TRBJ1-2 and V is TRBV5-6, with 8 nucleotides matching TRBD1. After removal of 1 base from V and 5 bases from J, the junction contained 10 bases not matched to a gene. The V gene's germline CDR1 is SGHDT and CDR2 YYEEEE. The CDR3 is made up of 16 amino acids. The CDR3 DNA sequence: TGTGCCAGCAGCTTGTTGGACGGGACAGGCTCTTATGGCTACACCTTC. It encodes CASSLLDGTGSYGYTF.

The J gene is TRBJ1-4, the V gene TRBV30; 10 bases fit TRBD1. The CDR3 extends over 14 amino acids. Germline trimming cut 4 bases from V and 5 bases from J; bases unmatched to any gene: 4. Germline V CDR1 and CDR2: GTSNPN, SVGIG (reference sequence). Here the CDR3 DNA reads TGTGCCTGGAACCTGGGACAGGGGAATGAAAAACTGTTTTTT. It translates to CAWNLGQGNEKLFF.

CDR3 DNA sequence: TGTGCCAGTAGTGCGTCGGAACGGGCGGGATCTGGCTACACCTTC. Translation: CASSASERAGSGYTF. V and J are TRBV19 and TRBJ1-2; unclear D gene. The CDR3 is made up of 15 amino acids. With 5 bases removed from V and 7 bases from J, the gap between germline ends came to 20 bases. CDR1 is LNHDA and CDR2 is SQIVND in the germline V gene (reference sequence).

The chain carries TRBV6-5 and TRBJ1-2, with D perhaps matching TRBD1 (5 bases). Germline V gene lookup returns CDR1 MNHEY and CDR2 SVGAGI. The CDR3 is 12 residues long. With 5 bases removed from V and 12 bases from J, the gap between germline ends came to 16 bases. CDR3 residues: CASSNPGGGDTF. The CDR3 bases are TGTGCCAGCAGTAACCCTGGGGGGGGTGACACCTTC.

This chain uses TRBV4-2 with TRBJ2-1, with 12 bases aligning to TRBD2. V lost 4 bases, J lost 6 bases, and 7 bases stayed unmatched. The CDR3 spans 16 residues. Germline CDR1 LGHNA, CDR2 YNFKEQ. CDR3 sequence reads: CASSPMPSGGVNEQFF. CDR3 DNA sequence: TGTGCCAGCAGCCCCATGCCTAGCGGGGGGGTCAATGAGCAGTTCTTC.

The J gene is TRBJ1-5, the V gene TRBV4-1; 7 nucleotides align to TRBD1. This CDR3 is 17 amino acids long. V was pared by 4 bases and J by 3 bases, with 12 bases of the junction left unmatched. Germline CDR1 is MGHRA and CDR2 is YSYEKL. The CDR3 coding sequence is TGCGCCAGCAGCCTACCCTATCCGAGGGGGCCCAATCAGCCCCAGCATTTT. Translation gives CASSLPYPRGPNQPQHF.

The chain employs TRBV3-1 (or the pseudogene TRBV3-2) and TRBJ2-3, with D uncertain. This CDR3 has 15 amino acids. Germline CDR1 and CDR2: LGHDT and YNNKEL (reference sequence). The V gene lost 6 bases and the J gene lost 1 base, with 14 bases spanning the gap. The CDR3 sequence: CASSPNVRGTDTQYF. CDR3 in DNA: TGTGCCAGCAGTCCTAACGTACGGGGCACAGATACGCAGTATTTT.

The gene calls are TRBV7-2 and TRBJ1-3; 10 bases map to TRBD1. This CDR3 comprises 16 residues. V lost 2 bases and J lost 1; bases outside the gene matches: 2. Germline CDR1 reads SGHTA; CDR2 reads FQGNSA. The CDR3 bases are TGTGCCAGCAGCTTATTGGGACAGGGGTCTGGAAACACCATATATTTT. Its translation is CASSLLGQGSGNTIYF.

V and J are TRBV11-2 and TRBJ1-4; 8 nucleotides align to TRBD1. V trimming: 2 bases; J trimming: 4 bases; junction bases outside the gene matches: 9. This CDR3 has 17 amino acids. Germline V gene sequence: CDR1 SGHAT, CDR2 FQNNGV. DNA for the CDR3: TGTGCCAGCAGCTTACTGACAGGGGCGCGGGGTAATGAAAAACTGTTTTTT. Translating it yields CASSLLTGARGNEKLFF.

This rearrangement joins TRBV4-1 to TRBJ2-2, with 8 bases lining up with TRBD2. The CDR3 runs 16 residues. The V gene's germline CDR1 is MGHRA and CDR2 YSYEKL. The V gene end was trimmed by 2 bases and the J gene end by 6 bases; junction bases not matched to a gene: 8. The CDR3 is CASSQPGLARAGELFF. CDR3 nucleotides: TGCGCCAGCAGCCAACCAGGACTAGCTCGCGCCGGGGAGCTGTTTTTT.

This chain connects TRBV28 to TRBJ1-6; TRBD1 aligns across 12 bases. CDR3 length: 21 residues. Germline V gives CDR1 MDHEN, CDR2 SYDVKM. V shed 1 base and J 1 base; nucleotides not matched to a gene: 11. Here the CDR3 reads CASSLSFGTGGQISYNSPLHF. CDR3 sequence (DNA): TGTGCCAGCAGTTTATCCTTCGGGACAGGGGGCCAAATTTCCTATAATTCACCCCTCCACTTT.

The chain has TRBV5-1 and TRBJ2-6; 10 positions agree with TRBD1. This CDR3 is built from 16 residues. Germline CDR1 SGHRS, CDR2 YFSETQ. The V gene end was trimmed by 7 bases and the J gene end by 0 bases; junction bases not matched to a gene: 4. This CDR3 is CASRQGASSGANVLTF. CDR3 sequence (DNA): TGCGCCAGCCGACAGGGGGCTAGCTCTGGGGCCAACGTCCTGACTTTC. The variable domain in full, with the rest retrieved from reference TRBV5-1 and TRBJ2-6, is KAGVTQTPRYLIKTRGQQVTLSCSPISGHRSVSWYQQTPGQGLQFLFEYFSETQRNKGNFPGRFSGRQFSNSRSEMNVSTLELGDSALYLCASRQGASSGANVLTFGAGSRLTVL.

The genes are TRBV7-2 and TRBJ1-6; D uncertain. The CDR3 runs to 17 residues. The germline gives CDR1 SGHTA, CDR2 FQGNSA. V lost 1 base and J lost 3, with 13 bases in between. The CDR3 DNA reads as TGTGCCAGCAGCTTAGGAGGGAGAACCCGCTATAATTCACCCCTCCACTTT. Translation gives CASSLGGRTRYNSPLHF.

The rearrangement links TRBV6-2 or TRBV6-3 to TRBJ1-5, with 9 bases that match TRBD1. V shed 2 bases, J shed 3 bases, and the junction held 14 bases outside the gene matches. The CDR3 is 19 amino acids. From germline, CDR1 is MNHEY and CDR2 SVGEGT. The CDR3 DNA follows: TGTGCCAGCAGTTACCTTCTGGGGCCGGGACAGGGCCTCAATCAGCCCCAGCATTTT. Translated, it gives CASSYLLGPGQGLNQPQHF.

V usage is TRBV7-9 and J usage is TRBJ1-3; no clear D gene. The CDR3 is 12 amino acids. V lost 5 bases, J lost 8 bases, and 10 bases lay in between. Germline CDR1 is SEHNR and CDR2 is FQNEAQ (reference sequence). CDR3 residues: CASSVAVDTIYF. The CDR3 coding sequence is TGTGCCAGCAGCGTGGCCGTTGACACCATATATTTT.